The present TCR beta chain was sequenced within a study of blood T cell repertoires in COVID-19. The overall study: Acute and convalescent COVID-19 samples came from the United States, Italy and Spain. From T cells, B-cell-depleted T cells, or PBMCs came the material, which was cDNA or gDNA.

Authors' analysis steps: Researchers report that nucleated cell counts were estimated from reference gene primer amplification. Only in-frame clones appear in the TCRdb table, and some are missing; sequencing was by immunoSEQ multiplex PCR. V and J calls and clone size follow that table, whereas D and trimming were derived from the DNA. The sample yields some 160,000 clones, about four fifths seen once. This CDR3 region has 13 residues. J lost 5 bases, V lost 4 bases, and 4 bases had no gene match. Germline V gives CDR1 SGHRS, CDR2 YFSETQ. Sample: peripheral blood. This rearrangement joins TRBV5-1 to TRBJ1-1, with 8 nucleotides matching TRBD1. The sequence was collected from an elderly woman with acute or convalescent COVID-19. For the CDR3, the DNA is TGCGCCAGCAGCCCAGGGGGCCGGACTGAAGCTTTCTTT. As protein: CASSPGGRTEAFF.